Reported below is one TCR beta chain. Its antigen is still unknown. The data were obtained in a study of response to subunit inactivated influenza vaccine. The study's findings and limits: The authors put forward the suggestion that each seasonal influenza vaccination may bring in only a limited number of new T cells.

TCRdb ran MiXCR on the RT-PCR reads and lists one entry per CDR3 protein. The table records some 500,000 distinct CDR3 sequences, 10% to 15% of them present only once. The specimen was PBMCs from blood, collected 35 to 45 days after vaccination. The clonotype comes from a man aged 50-59 years who received an inactivated influenza vaccine.

CDR3 protein: CASSSTGESPDTQYF. CDR3 nucleotides: TGTGCCAGCAGTTCAACAGGGGAAAGTCCAGATACGCAGTATTTT. The chain uses TRBV6-5 and TRBJ2-3, with 7 positions matching TRBD1. Germline assignment: CDR1 MNHEY and CDR2 SVGAGI. The CDR3 covers 15 residues. V lost 4 bases, J lost 4 bases, and 8 bases stayed unmatched.